The sequence of this T cell receptor beta chain was determined in a study of cytomegalovirus exposure and HLA in healthy donors (dated by TCRdb to about 2017). For the wider study: An earlier analysis of some 600 of the donors reported 276 Gb of sequence data and 100 million to 120 million unique TCR beta sequences obtained from some 170 million T cells. High-throughput TCR immunosequencing, statistical association of individual TCRs with disease status, and machine learning were combined to predict cytomegalovirus infection status. The number of donors typed differed by locus, with about 620-630 for A, B, C, DRB1 and DQB1, 522 for DQA1, 600 to 610 for DPA1, and some 440 for DPB1. In addition to the first cohort of approximately 650 subjects, a separate validation cohort of 120 different subjects was used. A later analysis re-examined previously published TCR beta repertoires from more than 650 donors and added high-resolution HLA genotyping to investigate patterns of TCR occurrence. Rather than drawing on any new phenotypic data, the later analysis identified candidate immune exposures from TCR beta sequences and the way those sequences occurred across donors. The T cell repertoires of 666 subjects were profiled by immunosequencing and related to cytomegalovirus serostatus. Because of strong linkage in the cohort, a handful of DR-DQ haplotypes were treated as single units for association and clustering. Among around 400 genotyped donors of the cohort, an average of around 240,000 unique TCR beta nucleotide sequences was sequenced per donor, of which about 18% were non-productive. In an earlier analysis of roughly 580 of the donors, high-throughput TCR beta sequencing was used to judge whether each TCR beta V gene segment behaved as functional or pseudogenic. Roughly 300 gigabases of sequencing data and around 80 million unique TCR sequences made up an early release that covered several hundred HLA-typed donors. Among the approximately 400 genotyped donors, around 81% belonged to the genetic ancestry cluster associated with self-reported Caucasian donors. The study was designed to test whether signatures of past pathogen exposure could be identified by cataloging public T cell receptors. Alongside the repertoire data, information on donor age, sex, ethnicity and CMV serostatus was compiled. Every discovery cohort repertoire had been produced on one sequencing platform. A later genetic analysis took genome-wide SNP genotypes for about three fifths of the 666 donors and used that subset as a discovery cohort. HLA typing covered class I and class II loci at four-digit resolution.

This clone was counted between two and nine times. Its specific antigen is unknown. No much larger clonotype is one base removed from it; base qualities were not supplied. Here is what the overall study found, with its caveats: Sequencing depth was assumed to be roughly uniform across donors in the presence/absence analyses, though that assumption may not hold. The earlier analysis of 450 to 700 of the donors excluded some 15 rarely observed V segments, including chromosome 9 orphons, because counts were too low. CMV serostatus was the only immune exposure information available for the cohort. A further reported finding was that TCR beta sequences accurately predicted the HLA-A and HLA-B alleles for most subjects in the first cohort. In vitro tests confirmed that a few of the cytomegalovirus-associated TCR beta chains recognize cytomegalovirus antigens. It was suggested by the authors that the approach could potentially be generalized to other disease states and immunological phenotypes. In a later analysis, HLA-associated TCR beta chains showed more clonal expansion and lower generation probabilities than non-associated chains that were equally common. While some public TCRs were present in many individuals, most TCR sequences turned up only very rarely across donors. The 87-base-pair reads could not distinguish some IMGT-functional V segments, including TRBV6-2 and TRBV6-3, so those segments were excluded. Most CMV-associated TCR beta chains appeared to be HLA-restricted in a later analysis, and the HLA associations seemed to be driven largely by CMV exposure. Linkage disequilibrium might explain the correlated functional status among segregating V segments, but an unknown experimental factor could not be ruled out. In an earlier analysis of fewer than 750 of the donors, most TCR beta V segments were observed in productive rearrangements about 87% or about 30% of the time, broadly matching IMGT annotations. The study listed 164 TCR beta chains as associated with cytomegalovirus. Compared with the approximately 710-donor mean, donors in an Asian-associated ancestry cluster had fewer N-insertions in productive TCRs, according to a later genetic analysis. A later analysis reported that several top co-occurrence clusters appeared linked to parvovirus B19, influenza, CMV and Epstein-Barr virus. The cohort was sequenced for TCR beta chains only, and without alpha or paired-chain data the features that could be detected were limited. In a later analysis, TCR association rates were found to vary across HLA loci, with the most associated TCRs seen for DRB1 alleles and the fewest for HLA-C alleles. In a later genetic analysis, a missense DCLRE1C variant was associated with V-gene and J-gene trimming of TCR beta chains, and the association was replicated in an independent cohort. The classifier was reported to diagnose cytomegalovirus status with high specificity and sensitivity in both the original and validation cohorts. Because some donors lacked HLA typing at each locus, the association tests relied only on the typed subset. A later analysis associated 15,000 to 20,000 TCR beta sequences with specific HLA alleles at a false discovery rate of 0.05. A group of highly shared sequence variants was considered likely to be a technical artifact of the sequencing pipeline. Assigning TCR associations to individual alleles was difficult when HLA alleles, especially DR and DQ, strongly co-occurred.

Receptors were amplified or captured by the immunoSEQ multiplex PCR assay. For the multiplex PCR, a mixture combining 60 forward primers for TCR Vbeta segments and 13 reverse primers for TCR Jbeta segments was used. The CDR3 region of rearranged TCR beta genes was amplified from genomic DNA by a multiplex PCR assay. Amplified TCR beta libraries were sequenced as 87-base-pair reads on the Illumina HiSeq System. Per the original workflow: In a later analysis, some 80 million unique TCR beta chains were counted across the 666 repertoires, and around 10 million of these chains were shared by at least two donors. Raw reads were error-corrected and collapsed into unique sequences by a nearest-neighbor algorithm in which closely related sequences were merged to remove PCR and sequencing errors. V, D and J gene segments were assigned by aligning CDR3 sequences to IMGT reference sequences. Each retained sequence needed at least a six-nucleotide match to both a V gene segment and a J gene segment. A rearrangement counted as productive if the CDR3 had no stop codons and remained in frame with V and J, and every other rearrangement counted as non-productive. CDR3 was defined by IMGT convention, running from the second conserved V-encoded cysteine to the conserved J-encoded phenylalanine. Sequences without an unambiguous match to a single V gene segment were excluded from the earlier analysis of 450 to 650 of the donors. In an earlier analysis of several hundred of the donors, V segments were called functional above 56.7% productive rearrangements and were called segregating when the between-donor standard deviation exceeded 5%. To diagnose cytomegalovirus status from the catalog of TCR beta chain sequences, a statistical classification framework was built. In a later analysis, TCR nucleotide sequences were compared against IMGT/GENE-DB human TR gene sequences so that V and J genes could be assigned. In a later analysis, CDR3 sequences and most-parsimonious VDJ recombination scenarios were assigned using the TCRdist pipeline. In a later analysis, every TCR beta chain was defined by the combination of its CDR3 amino acid sequence and its V-gene family, and reads without a unique V-gene family were dropped. To address suspected cross-contamination and a sequencing artifact, a later analysis removed a few hundred highly shared, low-generation-probability nucleotide sequences. For each public chain, a later analysis derived a clonal expansion index from normalized ranks of inferred template counts within each repertoire. In a later analysis, generation probabilities were computed with a VDJ recombination model fitted to out-of-frame rearrangements, and the resulting probabilities were checked against IGoR. Hypergeometric tests were used in a later analysis to score TCR-TCR, TCR-HLA and TCR-CMV co-occurrence, with a repertoire-size bias correction applied to the TCR pairs. To estimate false discovery rates, a later analysis permuted the HLA or CMV assignments 20 times. A later analysis grouped co-occurring TCRs with DBSCAN, adding TCRdist sequence similarity when clustering within HLA-allele-positive subsets. For co-occurrence clustering, repertoires with fewer than 30,000 or more than 120,000 public chains were excluded, along with four or five repertoires with anomalous nucleotide sharing. TCRdb carries this immuneACCESS record with in-frame sequences only. Its versions omit some clonotypes, under half of them owing to an unresolved V gene in the studies checked, with the rest unexplained. That table is the source of V, J and clone size, and D and trimming were worked out from the DNA. The sample data list roughly 86,000 clones, and approximately 79% of these were observed just once. The ten largest clones add up to nearly 6% of the sample.

The junction shows trimming of 3 bases on V and 8 bases on J, plus 12 bases between the germline ends. The germline V gene provides CDR1 MDHEN and CDR2 SYDVKM. Measured from the cysteine to the phenylalanine, the CDR3 is 13 residues long. Just the 39-base CDR3 DNA is kept, in frame starting at base 1. In total, around 600 healthy bone marrow donors made up the cohort. At the time of sampling, every cohort member was nominally healthy, though immune exposures that went unrecorded were likely present. The donor tested CMV seronegative and was one of the 352 seronegative cohort members. Each donor provided a peripheral blood sample, and peripheral blood mononuclear cells were used for TCR beta sequencing. Genomic DNA extraction from the blood cell samples was performed with the Qiagen DNeasy Blood Extraction Kit.

This chain joins TRBV28 to TRBJ2-3; a tentative D call is TRBD2 (5 bases match). This clonotype was obtained from a female donor in good health and CMV-seronegative. The material sequenced was PBMCs. The CDR3 amino acid sequence is: CASSFGLAATQYF. The DNA sequence is given as TGTGCCAGCAGTTTTGGCCTAGCAGCTACGCAGTATTTT.